This T cell receptor beta chain appears in the sequencing data of a study of blood T cell repertoires in COVID-19. This CDR3 region has 14 residues. Germline V CDR1 and CDR2: MGHRA, YSYEKL. Trimming cost V 5 bases and J 6 bases, with 14 bases left between them. Method: immunoSEQ multiplex PCR; TCRdb's copy keeps in-frame clones and lacks some. The sample lists about 230,000 clones, roughly 90% seen once, with less than 4% in the top ten. The participants were between about 18 and 95 years old and came from 24 US areas. Sequenced material: PBMCs or T cells enriched from blood (not recorded which). This clonotype originated in a woman younger than 45 with acute COVID-19. The chain links TRBV4-1 to TRBJ2-1; D gene uncertain. CDR3 nucleotide sequence: TGCGCCAGCAGCTCCCCGAGTAGCCGCAATGAGCAGTTCTTC. Its protein is CASSSPSSRNEQFF.